This T cell receptor (beta chain) emerged from a study of blood T cell repertoires in COVID-19. Sequencing used immunoSEQ multiplex PCR; TCRdb keeps in-frame clones, though not all of them. The table has under 300,000 clones, 70% to 90% seen once. The CDR3 covers 15 residues. With 4 bases clipped from V and 4 bases from J, the junction kept 8 bases outside the gene matches. From germline, CDR1 is SGHRS and CDR2 YFSETQ. Assignments of participants to cohorts depended upon their own reported clinical history. The chain combines TRBV5-1 with TRBJ2-3; 8 positions agree with TRBD2. Sequencing input: PBMCs or T cells enriched from blood (not recorded which). This TCR came from a woman aged 40 to 50 with acute COVID-19. This CDR3 reads CASSRSGDGADTQYF. The CDR3, as DNA: TGCGCCAGCAGCCGTAGCGGGGACGGCGCAGATACGCAGTATTTT.